The 14 T cell receptor beta chains below were found in one sample sequenced in a study of naive and memory T cell subsets. TCR cDNA received a 3' ligated oligonucleotide that carried a UMI. Four PCR rounds used nested alpha and beta constant region primers plus the SP2 primer. TCRdb re-called the 5' RACE reads through MiXCR, storing one row per CDR3 protein. Seen here are 48,000 or so distinct CDR3 sequences, approximately 4.5% observed once, and the top ten hold approximately 0.84%. Receptors originate from a female donor in good health.

This clonotype was observed at least ten times. The gene calls are TRBV6-2 or TRBV6-3 and TRBJ2-2; no clear D. The V end was cut by 0 bases, the J end by 1 base, with 9 bases between. The CDR3 is made up of 16 amino acids. CDR1 MNHEY and CDR2 SVGEGT come from the germline V gene. The CDR3 DNA follows: TGTGCCAGCAGTTACTCGACCCGGGTGAACACCGGGGAGCTGTTTTTT. Its protein product is CASSYSTRVNTGELFF.

This clonotype was seen ten or more times. The chain is built from TRBV20-1 and TRBJ2-1; D is uncertain. In germline, CDR1 is DFQATT, CDR2 SNEGSKA (reference sequence). This CDR3 comprises 15 residues. V was cut by 0 bases and J by 0 bases, with 9 bases left in between. CDR3 amino acids: CSARDLVASYNEQFF. For the CDR3, the DNA is TGCAGTGCTAGAGATTTGGTAGCCTCCTACAATGAGCAGTTCTTC.

This clonotype has ten or more counts. The chain is built from TRBV29-1 and TRBJ2-5; weak D call: TRBD2 (5 bases). Trimming cost V 4 bases and J 4 bases, with 10 bases left between them. The germline V gene encodes CDR1 SQVTM and CDR2 ANQGSEA. The CDR3 spans 12 residues. The CDR3 protein is CSVVEGGETQYF. In DNA form, the CDR3 reads TGCAGCGTTGTTGAGGGCGGAGAGACCCAGTACTTC.

This clonotype appeared many times. This chain's CDR3 is CASSSLTGGNTGELFF. DNA of the CDR3: TGCGCCAGCAGCTCGCTTACAGGGGGGAACACCGGGGAGCTGTTTTTT. The chain recombines TRBV5-1 with TRBJ2-2, with TRBD1 identical over 8 bases. V lost 3 bases and J lost 1; bases outside the gene matches: 5. The V gene's germline CDR1 is SGHRS and CDR2 YFSETQ. The CDR3 extends over 16 amino acids.

This clonotype was seen ten or more times. V gene TRBV29-1 combines with J gene TRBJ2-7; a possible D gene is TRBD2 (5 bases). With 4 bases removed from V and 3 bases from J, the gap between germline ends came to 10 bases. Germline CDR1 is SQVTM and CDR2 is ANQGSEA. This CDR3 spans 12 amino acids. The CDR3 sequence is CSVVGEYYEQYF. CDR3 in DNA: TGCAGCGTTGTCGGGGAGTACTACGAGCAGTACTTC.

The J gene is TRBJ2-7, the V gene TRBV4-1, with TRBD1 as a possible D gene (5 bases). The CDR3 extends over 15 amino acids. Germline CDR1 reads MGHRA; CDR2 reads YSYEKL. V gave up 1 base and J gave up 0 bases, with 10 bases separating them. This CDR3 reads CASSQVSQGSYEQYF. CDR3 DNA: TGCGCCAGCAGCCAAGTTTCGCAGGGCTCCTACGAGCAGTACTTC.

This clonotype was seen many times. This chain connects TRBV2 to TRBJ2-1, with a weak D call TRBD2 (5 bases). The CDR3 sequence is 14 residues long. Trimming removed 5 bases at V and 8 bases at J, with 16 bases between. From germline, CDR1 is SNHLY and CDR2 FYNNEI. CDR3 region: CASSTEALGDEQFF. The DNA of the CDR3 is TGTGCCAGCAGTACGGAGGCCCTAGGCGATGAGCAGTTCTTC.

This clonotype was recorded at least ten times. V usage is TRBV7-9 and J usage is TRBJ2-1; either TRBD1 or TRBD2 may supply D (6 bases each). V was clipped by 5 bases and J by 4 bases, with 12 bases between them. Germline CDR1 is SEHNR and CDR2 is FQNEAQ (reference sequence). This CDR3 spans 14 amino acids. The CDR3 loop is CASSPGGDYNEQFF. In DNA form, the CDR3 reads TGTGCCAGCAGCCCCGGGGGCGATTACAATGAGCAGTTCTTC.

This clonotype was counted at least ten times. At one of its ends the junction is not consistent with the germline gene, which may arise from a read error. J is TRBJ2-5 and V is TRBV7-7; D possibly corresponds to TRBD2 (6 bases). CDR1 is SSHAT, CDR2 FNYEAQ, per germline (reference sequence). CDR3 length equals 14 residues. The DNA of the CDR3 is TGTGCTAGCAGCTTAGGAGGGAACCAAGAGACCCAGTACTTC. Its translation is CASSLGGNQETQYF.

This clonotype was observed many times. The chain uses TRBV5-1 and TRBJ2-3; weak D call: TRBD2 (5 bases). The CDR3 consists of 14 residues. Germline V CDR1 and CDR2: SGHRS, YFSETQ. The V end lost 0 bases, the J end lost 3 bases, and 8 bases lay between the germline ends. The CDR3 region has the DNA TGCGCCAGCAGCTTGGAAGGGAGAACAGATACGCAGTATTTT. The encoded protein is CASSLEGRTDTQYF.

This clonotype was observed at least ten times. The V and J genes are TRBV29-1 and TRBJ1-1, with D unclear. Germline V gives CDR1 SQVTM, CDR2 ANQGSEA. Trimming pared 6 bases from V and 1 base from J, leaving 12 bases between. This CDR3 has 13 residues. The CDR3 DNA follows: TGCAGCGTGGCGATCAGAGAGAACACTGAAGCTTTCTTT. This sequence encodes CSVAIRENTEAFF.

This clonotype came up many times. V usage is TRBV12-3 or TRBV12-4 and J usage is TRBJ1-1; no firm D call. V shed 3 bases and J shed 1 base, with 9 bases lying between them. The CDR3 has 14 residues. CDR3 bases: TGTGCCAGCAGTTTTTCGGACGGGAACACTGAAGCTTTCTTT. Protein sequence: CASSFSDGNTEAFF.

This clonotype was picked up many times. The chain employs TRBV3-2 and TRBJ2-5; the D call in the table, TRBD2, was not verified against the DNA. TRBV3-2 is a documented pseudogene. This CDR3 region has 19 residues. CDR3 in DNA: TGTGCCAGCAGCCCCCGAGGCCTGGGTACTAGCGGGTATCAAGAGACCCAGTACTTC. It specifies CASSPRGLGTSGYQETQYF.

There are many counts of this clonotype. V gene TRBV7-9 combines with J gene TRBJ1-2; D remains ambiguous. The CDR3 is 9 amino acids. Germline V gives CDR1 SEHNR, CDR2 FQNEAQ (reference sequence). CDR3 nucleotides: TGTGCGGGAGGCCTCTCCTACACCTTC. Its translation: CAGGLSYTF.